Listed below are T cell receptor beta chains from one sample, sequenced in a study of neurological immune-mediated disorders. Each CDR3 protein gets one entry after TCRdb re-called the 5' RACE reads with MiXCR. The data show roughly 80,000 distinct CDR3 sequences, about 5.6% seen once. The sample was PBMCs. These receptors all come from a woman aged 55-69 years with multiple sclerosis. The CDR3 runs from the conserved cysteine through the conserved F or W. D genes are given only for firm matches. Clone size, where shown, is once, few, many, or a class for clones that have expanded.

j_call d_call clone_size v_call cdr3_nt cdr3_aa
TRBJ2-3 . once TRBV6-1 TGTGCCAGCAGTCCCCGGACAGGGAGGGCAGATACGCAGTATTTT CASSPRTGRADTQYF
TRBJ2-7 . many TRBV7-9 TGTGCCAGCAGCCCAAGGACGGTTAGCTCCTACGAGCAGTACTTC CASSPRTVSSYEQYF
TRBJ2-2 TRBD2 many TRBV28 TGTGCCAGCAGTAGGGCTAGCGGGGGCACCGGGGAGCTGTTTTTT CASSRASGGTGELFF
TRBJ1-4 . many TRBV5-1 TGCGCCAGTGTACCCGGGGGGGGTATGAATGAAAAACTGTTTTTT CASVPGGGMNEKLFF
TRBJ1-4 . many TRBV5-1 TGCGCCAGCAGCCCGGCGCCAGGGATAAATGAAAAACTGTTTTTT CASSPAPGINEKLFF
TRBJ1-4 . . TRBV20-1 TGCAGTGCTAGAGCAGGGGATTGGGTAACTAATGAAAAACTGTTTTTT CSARAGDWVTNEKLFF
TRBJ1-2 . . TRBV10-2 TGCGCCAGCAACCCAGGGGAGGGCCCTTCGGGGGGCTACACCTTC CASNPGEGPSGGYTF
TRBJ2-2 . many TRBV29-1 TGCAGCGTTCAGGGGAATATGGACACCGGGGAGCTGTTTTTT CSVQGNMDTGELFF
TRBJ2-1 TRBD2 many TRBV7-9 TGTGCCAGCAGCGACGGCCTCCGGGGGGGATACAATGAGCAGTTCTTC CASSDGLRGGYNEQFF
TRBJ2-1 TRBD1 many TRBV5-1 TGCGCCAGCAGCTCCGGGACAGAGTACAATGAGCAGTTCTTC CASSSGTEYNEQFF
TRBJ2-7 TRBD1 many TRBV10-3 TGTGCATCAGGGGGCTTCGAGCAGTACTTC CASGGFEQYF
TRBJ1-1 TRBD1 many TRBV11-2 TGTGCCAGCAGCTTAACAGGGGTGGGAACTGAAGCTTTCTTT CASSLTGVGTEAFF
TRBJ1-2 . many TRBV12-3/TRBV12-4 TGTGCCAGCAGTCAAATCGGACGGCATGGCTACACCTTC CASSQIGRHGYTF
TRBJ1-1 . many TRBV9 TGTGCCAGCAGCGTAAGACAACAACTATTCTTT CASSVRQQLFF
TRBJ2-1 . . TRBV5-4 TGTGCCAGCAGCTTGGGGGGACAACCGGCAAACAATGAGCAGTTCTTC CASSLGGQPANNEQFF
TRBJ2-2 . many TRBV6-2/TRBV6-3 TGTGCCAGCAGCCCCACCGGGGAGCTGTTTTTT CASSPTGELFF
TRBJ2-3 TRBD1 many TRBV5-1 TGCGCCAGCACCGCAGGACAGGGGGGCACAGATACGCAGTATTTT CASTAGQGGTDTQYF
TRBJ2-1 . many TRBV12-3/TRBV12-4 TGTGCCAGCAGTTTAGCAGGGGGACCCTACAATGAGCAGTTCTTC CASSLAGGPYNEQFF
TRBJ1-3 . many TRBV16 TGTGCCAGCAGCCTCGACAGGGGAAACACCATATATTTT CASSLDRGNTIYF
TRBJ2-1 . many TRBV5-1 TGCGCCAGCAGCCTAGGGATGGCGCACAATGAGCAGTTCTTC CASSLGMAHNEQFF
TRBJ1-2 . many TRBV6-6 TGTGCCAGCAGTTTCCCCGGCCGGGAACTGGATGGCTACACCTTC CASSFPGRELDGYTF
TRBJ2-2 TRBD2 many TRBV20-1 TGCAGTGCCGGAGGCACCGGGACTAGCGGATACACCGGGGAGCTGTTTTTT CSAGGTGTSGYTGELFF
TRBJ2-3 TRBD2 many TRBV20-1 TGCAGTGCAACCCCCCGGGGGACTAGTTTGGATACGCAGTATTTT CSATPRGTSLDTQYF
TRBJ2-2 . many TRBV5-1 TGCGCCAGCAGCCCCTCCACCGGGGACACCGGGGAGCTGTTTTTT CASSPSTGDTGELFF
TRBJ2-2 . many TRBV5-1 TGCGCCAGCAGGTTCGGATCACTCAACACCGGGGAGCTGTTTTTT CASRFGSLNTGELFF
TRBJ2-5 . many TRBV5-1 TGCGCCAGCAGCTTGGGGTGGGGCCAAGAGACCCAGTACTTC CASSLGWGQETQYF
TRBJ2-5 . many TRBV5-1 TGCGCCAGCACCCCTGAGGCGGCACAAGAGACCCAGTACTTC CASTPEAAQETQYF
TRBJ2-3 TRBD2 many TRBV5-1 TGCGCCAGCCGGACTAGCGGGGTAACAGATACGCAGTATTTT CASRTSGVTDTQYF
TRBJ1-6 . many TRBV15 TGTGCCACCAGCAGAGATCTGCAGAATTCACCCCTCCACTTT CATSRDLQNSPLHF
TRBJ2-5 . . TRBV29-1 TGCAGCGTCCAGGGGTGGGAGACCCAGTACTTC CSVQGWETQYF
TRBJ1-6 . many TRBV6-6 TGTGCCAGCAGTTCCGCCGGGACCGTTGGATCCTTTGGTTCACCCCTCCACTTT CASSSAGTVGSFGSPLHF
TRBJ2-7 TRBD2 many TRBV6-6 TGTGCCAGCAGTCAGGGCGGGGGGGCGAATCCAGGAGAGCAGTACTTC CASSQGGGANPGEQYF
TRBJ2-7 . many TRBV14 TGTGCCAGCAGCCAAGTCAGGAGGGAGGAGCAGTACTTC CASSQVRREEQYF
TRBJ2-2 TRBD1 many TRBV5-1 TGCGCCAGCAGCCTACGACCGGGACAGGGTGTCGGGGAGCTGTTTTTT CASSLRPGQGVGELFF
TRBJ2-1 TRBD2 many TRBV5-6 TGTGCCAGCAGCTACTCCTTGATCGGGACTAGCGAACATGAGCAGTTCTTC CASSYSLIGTSEHEQFF
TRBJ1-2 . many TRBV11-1 TGTGCCAGCAGCTTGGAGCGGACAGATGAGGCCTACACCTTC CASSLERTDEAYTF
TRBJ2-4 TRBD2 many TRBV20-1 TGCAGTGCTAGAGAGACGGGGGGGCCGTCAAACATTCAGTACTTC CSARETGGPSNIQYF
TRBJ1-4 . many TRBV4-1 TGCGCCAGCAGCCAGGAACAAAGGAAACTGTTTTTT CASSQEQRKLFF
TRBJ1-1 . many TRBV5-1 TGCGCCAGCAGCCTTTGGGATCCCGGGGCCACTGAAGCTTTCTTT CASSLWDPGATEAFF
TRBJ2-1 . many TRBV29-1 TGCAGCGTTCACCCCGGCAACAATGAGCAGTTCTTC CSVHPGNNEQFF
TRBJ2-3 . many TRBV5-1 TGCGCCAGCAGCTCCGAATTTAGCACAGATACGCAGTATTTT CASSSEFSTDTQYF
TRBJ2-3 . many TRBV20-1 TGCAGTGCCCCGAGGGGTTCGGATACGCAGTATTTT CSAPRGSDTQYF
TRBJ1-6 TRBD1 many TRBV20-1 TGCAGTGCCACAGGGGTAGGGAATTCACCCCTCCACTTT CSATGVGNSPLHF
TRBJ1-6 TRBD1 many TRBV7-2 TGTGCCAGCACCGTCGGACAGGGCGGAAGGGTTTCACCCCTCCACTTT CASTVGQGGRVSPLHF
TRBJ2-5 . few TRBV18 TGTGCCAGCTCACCACTTCAGGGGCGGCAAGAGACCCAGTACTTC CASSPLQGRQETQYF
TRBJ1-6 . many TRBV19 TGTGCCAGTAGTTTCATACTTTCACCCCTCCACTTT CASSFILSPLHF
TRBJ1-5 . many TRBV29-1 TGCAGCGCAAGCCGGGGCAATCAGCCCCAGCATTTT CSASRGNQPQHF
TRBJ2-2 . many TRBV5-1 TGCGCCAGCAGCTGGGTTCGGGGCACCGGGGAGCTGTTTTTT CASSWVRGTGELFF
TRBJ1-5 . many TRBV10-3 TGTGCCATCAGAGACGACAGTAGCAATCAGCCCCAGCATTTT CAIRDDSSNQPQHF
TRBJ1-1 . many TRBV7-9 TGTGCCAGCAGCTTGGGGGGGGGTCGGTTGGGCACTGAAGCTTTCTTT CASSLGGGRLGTEAFF
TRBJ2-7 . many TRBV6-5 TGTGCCAGCAGTTACTCCCCCCTACTAGGCGGTGAGCAGTACTTC CASSYSPLLGGEQYF
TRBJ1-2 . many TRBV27 TGTGCCAGCAGTTTATCTGGATATGGCTACACCTTC CASSLSGYGYTF
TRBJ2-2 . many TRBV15 TGTGCCACCAGCAATGGCGTGGGGCCGGACACCGGGGAGCTGTTTTTT CATSNGVGPDTGELFF
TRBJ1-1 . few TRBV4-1 TGCGCCAGCAGCCCCAGCTCGGGACATCGAAACACTGAAGCTTTCTTT CASSPSSGHRNTEAFF
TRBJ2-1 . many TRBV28 TGTGCCAGCAGTCCCGGGGGCACCCGCAATGAGCAGTTCTTC CASSPGGTRNEQFF
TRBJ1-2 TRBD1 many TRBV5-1 TGCGCCAGCAGCCAGACAGGGAATGGCTACACCTTC CASSQTGNGYTF
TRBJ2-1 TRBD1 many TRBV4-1 TGCGCCAGCAGCCAAGATCCGCCAGGGGGCGTCCTTAATGAGCAGTTCTTC CASSQDPPGGVLNEQFF
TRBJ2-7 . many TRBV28 TGTGCCAGCAGTTTTGAGGGTACCTCCTACGAGCAGTACTTC CASSFEGTSYEQYF
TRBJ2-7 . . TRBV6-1 TGTGCCAGCAGTCAGGATGCCTTGAGCTCCTACGAGCAGTACTTC CASSQDALSSYEQYF
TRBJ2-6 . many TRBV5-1 TGCGCCAGCAGCTTGTCCAGTTTGAGCTCTGGGGCCAACGTCCTGACTTTC CASSLSSLSSGANVLTF